The 3 T cell receptor beta chains presented below share a single source sample, sequenced in a study of blood T cell repertoires in COVID-19. Sequenced by immunoSEQ multiplex PCR; TCRdb stores in-frame clones only, minus some. The sample shows 200,000 or so clones, around four fifths of them seen only once. The sample was peripheral blood. The origin of the receptors is a woman in her twenties or thirties with acute or convalescent COVID-19.

The chain is built from TRBV27 and TRBJ2-7; 8 positions match TRBD1. Trimming at V came to 5 bases and at J to 6 bases, leaving 12 bases not matched to a gene. This CDR3 spans 15 amino acids. Germline CDR1 MNHEY, CDR2 SMNVEV (reference sequence). The CDR3 DNA reads TGTGCCAGCAGTGCCCAGGGGGCAGGCTCTCTCGAGCAGTACTTC. This sequence encodes CASSAQGAGSLEQYF.

V usage is TRBV7-2 and J usage is TRBJ1-5; no clear D. CDR3 length: 14 amino acids. The V end lost 6 bases, the J end lost 6 bases, and 15 bases lay between the germline ends. In germline, CDR1 is SGHTA, CDR2 FQGNSA. CDR3 bases: TGTGCCAGCAGACAAACTTTTTCGGGTCAGCCCCAGCATTTT. This translates into CASRQTFSGQPQHF.

CDR3 loop: CASSRYEAGQGPYEQYF. CDR3 nucleotide sequence: TGCGCCAGCAGCCGATATGAAGCGGGACAGGGCCCCTACGAGCAGTACTTC. The chain couples TRBV4-3 to TRBJ2-7; 9 positions agree with TRBD1. V shed 4 bases, J shed 2 bases, and the junction held 12 bases outside the gene matches. The CDR3 contains 17 residues. Looked up from germline, CDR1 is LGHNA and CDR2 is YSLEER.